The rows below give T cell receptor beta chains drawn from one sample of a study of T-cell reconstitution after alpha-beta-depleted transplantation in children. TCRdb independently ran MiXCR on the PCR reads; one entry per CDR3 protein. This sample has about 410,000 distinct CDR3 sequences; roughly 22% occur once, and the top ten carry 3% to 4%. The specimen was PBMCs from the stem cell graft donor, collected from the stem cell graft. The receptors were sampled from a human donor who donated a stem cell graft to a child with acute myeloid leukemia. Both conserved end residues are trimmed from each CDR3.

length	V	J	CDR3
13	TRBV6-2/TRBV6-3	TRBJ2-7	ASSYLLLRDYEQY
19	TRBV20-1	TRBJ2-3	SARAPTPGLAGNSYTDTQY
13	TRBV5-1	TRBJ2-3	ASSLDPGEADTQY
12	TRBV12-3/TRBV12-4	TRBJ2-1	ASSFGTSYNEQF
13	TRBV20-1	TRBJ2-1	SASGRTGADNEQF
12	TRBV7-6	TRBJ2-7	ASSLETHSYEQY
12	TRBV28	TRBJ2-3	ASSSPGSTDTQY
13	TRBV6-2/TRBV6-3	TRBJ1-5	ATAELQGSNQPQH
13	TRBV20-1	TRBJ2-5	SASGDMSDQETQY
13	TRBV6-1	TRBJ2-1	ASSRAGVTYNEQF
10	TRBV7-2	TRBJ1-1	ASSTVNTEAF
14	TRBV12-3/TRBV12-4	TRBJ2-3	ASSPAGTLSGPAQY
11	TRBV19	TRBJ2-7	ASSIRQNYEQY